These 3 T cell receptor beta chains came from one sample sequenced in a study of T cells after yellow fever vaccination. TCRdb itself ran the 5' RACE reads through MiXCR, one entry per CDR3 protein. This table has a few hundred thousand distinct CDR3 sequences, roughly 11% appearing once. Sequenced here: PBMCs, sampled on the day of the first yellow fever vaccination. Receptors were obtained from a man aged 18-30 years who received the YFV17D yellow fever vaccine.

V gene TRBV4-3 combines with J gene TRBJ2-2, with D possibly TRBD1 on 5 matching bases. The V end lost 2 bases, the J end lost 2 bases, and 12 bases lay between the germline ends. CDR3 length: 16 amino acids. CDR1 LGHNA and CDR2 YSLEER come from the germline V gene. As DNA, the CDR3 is TGCGCCAGCAGCCAAAATCCGGACATCAACACCGGGGAGCTGTTTTTT. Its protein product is CASSQNPDINTGELFF.

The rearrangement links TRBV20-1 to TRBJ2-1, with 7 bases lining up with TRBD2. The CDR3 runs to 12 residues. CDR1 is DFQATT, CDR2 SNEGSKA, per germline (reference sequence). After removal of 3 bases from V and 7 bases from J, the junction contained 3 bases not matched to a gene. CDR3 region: CSASMGLNEQFF. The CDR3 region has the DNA TGCAGTGCTAGTATGGGACTAAATGAGCAGTTCTTC.

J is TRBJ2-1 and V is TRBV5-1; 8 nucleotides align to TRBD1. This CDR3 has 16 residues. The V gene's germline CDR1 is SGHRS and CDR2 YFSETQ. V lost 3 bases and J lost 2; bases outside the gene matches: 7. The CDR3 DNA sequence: TGCGCCAGCAGCTCCAGGACAGGGCTGACCTACAATGAGCAGTTCTTC. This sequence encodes CASSSRTGLTYNEQFF.